Listed here is a single TCR beta chain. This sample was taken from a study of blood T cell repertoires in COVID-19. Only in-frame clones appear in the TCRdb table, and some are missing; sequencing was by immunoSEQ multiplex PCR. The sample yields about 160,000 clones, roughly 80% seen once. This CDR3 has 12 residues. Trimming took off 6 bases at V and 6 bases at J, with 11 bases between the two ends. Germline V gene lookup returns CDR1 MNHEY and CDR2 SVGAGI. The V gene is TRBV6-5, the J gene TRBJ1-2; no firm D call. The TCR originated in a man in his 60s with acute or convalescent COVID-19. The specimen was peripheral blood. The CDR3 here is CASSTVYHGYTF. For the CDR3, the DNA is TGTGCCAGCAGCACGGTCTATCATGGCTACACCTTC.